Reported below is one T cell receptor beta chain. The data were obtained in a study of cytomegalovirus exposure and HLA in healthy donors. Germline CDR1 is SEHNR and CDR2 is FQNEAQ (reference sequence). This CDR3 comprises 14 residues. Trimming removed 5 bases from V and 6 bases from J; junction bases left unmatched: 4. This PCR relied on a set of 60 Vbeta primers and 13 Jbeta primers. Sequenced by immunoSEQ multiplex PCR; TCRdb stores in-frame clones only, minus some. Here the sample spans a few hundred thousand clones, 75% to 80% being singletons. V gene TRBV7-9 combines with J gene TRBJ2-7; 13 positions agree with TRBD2. Sequencing used PBMCs. The TCR originated in a man between 18 and 29 years old in good health and CMV-seronegative. CDR3 bases: TGTGCCAGCAGCCCTGGACTAGCGGGAGTCGAGCAGTACTTC. Translation gives CASSPGLAGVEQYF. The full variable domain, in which reference TRBV7-9 and TRBJ2-7 provide the parts outside the CDR3, is DTGVSQNPRHKITKRGQNVTFRCDPISEHNRLYWYRQTLGQGPEFLTYFQNEAQLEKSRLLSDRFSAERPKGSFSTLEIQRTEQGDSAMYLCASSPGLAGVEQYFGPGTRLTVT.